These 27 T cell receptor beta chains came from one sample sequenced in a study of blood T cell repertoires in COVID-19. Sequencing was performed with immunoSEQ multiplex PCR; in TCRdb, only in-frame clones are kept and a portion is missing. The sample contains around 450,000 clones, roughly 87% of which appear only once. The sample taken for sequencing was PBMCs or T cells enriched from blood (not recorded which). The receptors were sampled from a woman aged 18 to 35 with acute COVID-19.

A single count supports this clone. The chain links TRBV2 to TRBJ2-7, with 8 bases that match TRBD1. The germline CDR1 and CDR2 sequences are SNHLY and FYNNEI. The CDR3 covers 14 residues. Losses at the gene ends were 7 bases for V and 4 bases for J; bases not matched to a gene: 9. This CDR3 is CASTAEDRVYEQYF. In DNA, the CDR3 is TGTGCCAGCACAGCCGAGGACAGGGTTTACGAGCAGTACTTC. The entire variable domain, with the rest obtained from reference TRBV2 and TRBJ2-7, is as follows: EPEVTQTPSHQVTQMGQEVILRCVPISNHLYFYWYRQILGQKVEFLVSFYNNEISEKSEIFDDQFSVERPDGSNFTLKIRSTKLEDSAMYFCASTAEDRVYEQYFGPGTRLTVT.

This chain uses TRBV5-1 with TRBJ1-2, with 8 bases identical to TRBD1. The CDR3 has 17 amino acids. J lost 4 bases, V lost 0 bases, and 11 bases had no gene match. Looked up from germline, CDR1 is SGHRS and CDR2 is YFSETQ. In DNA form, the CDR3 reads TGCGCCAGCAGCTTGGATACTTCAGGGGGCAAGATCTATGGCTACACCTTC. Translating gives CASSLDTSGGKIYGYTF.

The chain combines TRBV4-1 with TRBJ2-2, with a tentative D call TRBD2 (6 bases). V was shortened by 1 base and J by 5 bases, with 11 bases between the two germline ends. Germline lookup yields CDR1 MGHRA and CDR2 YSYEKL. The CDR3 is made up of 15 amino acids. CDR3 amino acids: CASSQGAGRTGELFF. The CDR3 DNA follows: TGCGCCAGCAGCCAAGGGGCTGGGAGGACCGGGGAGCTGTTTTTT.

The V and J genes are TRBV28 and TRBJ2-5; D remains ambiguous. The CDR3 runs to 15 residues. The V and J ends lost 5 bases and 2 bases respectively, with 15 bases between them. CDR1 and CDR2 from the germline V gene are MDHEN and SYDVKM. Here the CDR3 DNA reads TGTGCCAGCAGTCCGCCTCCTGTCAGGCAAGAGACCCAGTACTTC. Its translation: CASSPPPVRQETQYF.

The chain couples TRBV5-1 to TRBJ2-1; tentative D call: TRBD1 (5 bases). Germline V gene lookup returns CDR1 SGHRS and CDR2 YFSETQ. V was shortened by 5 bases and J by 6 bases, with 18 bases between the two germline ends. This CDR3 is 15 amino acids long. In DNA form, the CDR3 reads TGCGCCAGCAGATACTCCGGCGACAGCCGCAATGAGCAGTTCTTC. Translation gives CASRYSGDSRNEQFF.

The chain recombines TRBV3-1 (or the pseudogene TRBV3-2) with TRBJ1-1, with D possibly TRBD1 on 5 matching bases. V shed 8 bases and J shed 1 base, with 11 bases lying between them. Per germline, CDR1 LGHDT and CDR2 YNNKEL (reference sequence). The CDR3 spans 13 residues. As DNA, the CDR3 is TGTGCCAGCCAGTCCCAGGGGAACACTGAAGCTTTCTTT. This sequence encodes CASQSQGNTEAFF.

The chain links TRBV24-1 to TRBJ2-4; 8 bases align to TRBD1. The CDR3 has 17 amino acids. V was clipped by 3 bases and J by 1 base; unmatched bases: 7. The V gene's germline CDR1 is KGHDR and CDR2 SFDVKD. The DNA of the CDR3 is TGTGCCACCAGTGATCGACAGGGGAAGGGGGCCAAAAACATTCAGTACTTC. Translated, it gives CATSDRQGKGAKNIQYF.

The chain combines TRBV7-2 with TRBJ2-7; TRBD2 matches 9 bases. Germline trimming cut 1 base from V and 6 bases from J; bases unmatched to any gene: 7. CDR3 length equals 15 residues. Looked up from germline, CDR1 is SGHTA and CDR2 is FQGNSA. The CDR3 is CASSLDGGRAVEQYF. The CDR3 nucleotides are TGTGCCAGCAGCTTAGATGGCGGGAGGGCCGTCGAGCAGTACTTC.

This clone appeared a single time. This chain uses TRBV6-2 or TRBV6-3 with TRBJ1-3; 8 bases are shared with TRBD1. This CDR3 spans 14 amino acids. V shed 5 bases, J shed 4 bases, and the junction held 4 bases outside the gene matches. Germline V lookup: CDR1 MNHEY, CDR2 SVGEGT. For the CDR3, the DNA is TGTGCCAGCAGTCCAGGGACAGGAGGAAACACCATATATTTT. Amino acid sequence: CASSPGTGGNTIYF.

V is TRBV2 and J is TRBJ1-1; 10 nucleotides line up with TRBD1. The CDR3 sequence is 15 residues long. V was clipped by 4 bases and J by 4 bases; unmatched bases: 6. Germline V gives CDR1 SNHLY, CDR2 FYNNEI. The CDR3 DNA sequence: TGTGCCAGCAGTGTGGGGACAGGGGTAGGCACTGAAGCTTTCTTT. This sequence encodes CASSVGTGVGTEAFF.

This sequence joins TRBV27 and TRBJ1-1; D may be TRBD1 (5 bases). The CDR3 has 14 amino acids. V was trimmed by 3 bases and J by 11 bases, leaving 19 bases between them. Germline CDR1 is MNHEY and CDR2 is SMNVEV (reference sequence). In DNA form, the CDR3 reads TGTGCCAGCAGTTTTTATTCCCCGGCAGGGATGGCTTTCTTT. Translation gives CASSFYSPAGMAFF.

The chain uses TRBV7-3 and TRBJ1-1, with unresolved D. V lost 0 bases and J lost 3, with 11 bases in between. The germline V gene has CDR1 SGHTA and CDR2 FQGTGA. This CDR3 has 15 residues. The CDR3 loop is CASSLTPLRDTEAFF. For the CDR3, the DNA is TGTGCCAGCAGCTTAACCCCGCTCCGGGACACTGAAGCTTTCTTT.

CDR3 nucleotide sequence: TGTGCCAGCAGCTTAAACAGCCAAGAGACCCAGTACTTC. This translates into CASSLNSQETQYF. The chain carries TRBV7-9 and TRBJ2-5; no firm D call. There are 13 residues in the CDR3. Per germline, CDR1 SEHNR and CDR2 FQNEAQ (reference sequence). V was pared by 2 bases and J by 1 base, with 5 bases between.

This chain joins TRBV6-5 and TRBJ1-2, with TRBD1 identical over 7 bases. Looked up from germline, CDR1 is MNHEY and CDR2 is SVGAGI. This CDR3 is built from 16 residues. Trimming took 4 bases from V and 7 from J; bases not matched to a gene: 15. CDR3 nucleotides: TGTGCCAGCAGTTTCCGGGACAGAGTGAAATTGGGTGGCTACACCTTC. It yields the protein CASSFRDRVKLGGYTF.

This clone showed up just once. V usage is TRBV5-4 and J usage is TRBJ2-1; 9 bases line up with TRBD2. The J segment lost 4 bases and the V segment lost 0 bases, leaving 2 bases of the junction unmatched. In germline, CDR1 is SGHNT, CDR2 YYREEE (reference sequence). The CDR3 length is 15 residues. The DNA for the CDR3 is TGTGCCAGCAGCTTGGAGACTAGCGGATACAATGAGCAGTTCTTC. This codes for CASSLETSGYNEQFF.

The chain combines TRBV9 with TRBJ1-6, with 8 bases aligning to TRBD1. This CDR3 is 15 amino acids long. Germline CDR1 is SGDLS and CDR2 is YYNGEE. With 3 bases clipped from V and 7 bases from J, the junction kept 6 bases outside the gene matches. This CDR3 reads CASSARQGRNSPLHF. For the CDR3, the DNA is TGTGCCAGCAGCGCCCGACAGGGGAGAAATTCACCCCTCCACTTT.

This chain joins TRBV7-8 and TRBJ2-7; TRBD1 matches at 8 bases. This CDR3 has 14 amino acids. The V segment lost 5 bases and the J segment 4 bases; nucleotides outside the gene matches: 7. The V gene's germline CDR1 is SGHVS and CDR2 FQNEAQ. DNA for the CDR3: TGTGCCAGCAGCCAACAGGGGGTACCTTACGAGCAGTACTTC. Its translation is CASSQQGVPYEQYF.

The chain joins TRBV28 to TRBJ1-2; 8 bases line up with TRBD1. The germline CDR1 and CDR2 sequences are MDHEN and SYDVKM. V lost 6 bases and J lost 8; bases outside the gene matches: 8. CDR3 size: 13 residues. The CDR3 sequence: CASSPTGASGYTF. DNA of the CDR3: TGTGCCAGCAGCCCGACAGGGGCGAGCGGCTACACCTTC.

This clone was observed a single time. The chain couples TRBV19 to TRBJ1-3, with D unclear. CDR3 length equals 13 residues. The germline V gene encodes CDR1 LNHDA and CDR2 SQIVND (reference sequence). V was pared by 7 bases and J by 3 bases, with 10 bases between. This CDR3 reads CASKLSIGNTIYF. CDR3 bases: TGTGCCAGTAAACTAAGCATTGGAAACACCATATATTTT.

As to this clone: This specimen includes other DNA sequences encoding the same CDR3. The chain is built from TRBV11-2 and TRBJ2-7; D ambiguous. With 2 bases removed from V and 4 bases from J, the gap between germline ends came to 3 bases. CDR1 and CDR2 (germline): SGHAT, FQNNGV. The CDR3 consists of 11 residues. This chain's CDR3 is CASSLRYEQYF. CDR3 nucleotide sequence: TGTGCCAGCAGCTTACGGTACGAGCAGTACTTC.

The chain uses TRBV25-1 and TRBJ2-1; 13 bases align to TRBD2. V lost 5 bases, J lost 8 bases, and 6 bases stayed unmatched. CDR1 is MGHDK, CDR2 SYGVNS, per germline. The CDR3 covers 15 residues. In nucleotides, the CDR3 is TGTGCCAGCAGTCCAACTAGCGGGGGGGCAGATGAGCAGTTCTTC. Its translation is CASSPTSGGADEQFF.

A single count supports this clone. The chain links TRBV19 to TRBJ1-6, with D uncertain. Per germline, CDR1 LNHDA and CDR2 SQIVND (reference sequence). Trimming stripped 0 bases from V and 11 bases from J, with 11 bases between. The CDR3 contains 14 residues. CDR3 DNA: TGTGCCAGTAGTATAGAGGGTTCAGGAACACCCCTCCACTTT. Translation gives CASSIEGSGTPLHF.

The CDR3 sequence: CASSLGLDQPQHF. The DNA for the CDR3 is TGTGCCAGCAGCTTAGGACTCGATCAGCCCCAGCATTTT. J is TRBJ1-5 and V is TRBV7-9; no reliable D call. Deletions cut 1 base from V and 5 bases from J, with 6 bases between. CDR3 size: 13 residues. Germline V gives CDR1 SEHNR, CDR2 FQNEAQ (reference sequence).

The DNA for the CDR3 is TGTGCCAGCAGCCCCCGGGGGGGCCCTCCCTACTACGAGCAGTACTTC. Translating it yields CASSPRGGPPYYEQYF. The V and J genes are TRBV14 and TRBJ2-7; 8 bases line up with TRBD2. The CDR3 contains 16 residues. Germline CDR1 and CDR2: SGHDN and FVKESK. The V gene end was trimmed by 4 bases and the J gene end by 3 bases; junction bases not matched to a gene: 11.

The chain combines TRBV5-1 with TRBJ1-1; D not resolved. CDR3 length: 13 residues. Trimming took 4 bases from V and 2 from J, leaving 9 bases between them. The germline V gene encodes CDR1 SGHRS and CDR2 YFSETQ. This CDR3 is CASSPLRNTEAFF. The CDR3 nucleotides are TGCGCCAGCAGCCCCCTACGAAACACTGAAGCTTTCTTT. Filled out from reference TRBV5-1 and TRBJ1-1, the complete variable domain reads KAGVTQTPRYLIKTRGQQVTLSCSPISGHRSVSWYQQTPGQGLQFLFEYFSETQRNKGNFPGRFSGRQFSNSRSEMNVSTLELGDSALYLCASSPLRNTEAFFGQGTRLTVV.

The rearrangement joins TRBV24-1 to TRBJ1-3; no firm D call. The V and J ends lost 1 base and 2 bases respectively, with 8 bases between them. Germline V gene data show CDR1 as KGHDR and CDR2 as SFDVKD. CDR3 length equals 15 residues. The CDR3 DNA reads TGTGCCACCAGTGATTTAGGAGGGACTGGAAACACCATATATTTT. Translating gives CATSDLGGTGNTIYF.

The chain links TRBV7-3 to TRBJ2-6, with a tentative D call TRBD2 (5 bases). In germline, CDR1 is SGHTA, CDR2 FQGTGA. The CDR3 totals 15 residues. Trimming removed 3 bases from V and 2 bases from J, with 8 bases in between. This CDR3 reads CASSFSGTGANVLTF. CDR3 in DNA: TGTGCCAGCAGCTTTTCGGGAACTGGGGCCAACGTCCTGACTTTC.